This TCR beta chain was identified during a study of CXCR3-negative and CXCR3-positive naive CD8 T cells. UMI labels and 5' RACE were used to prepare the TRB cDNA libraries. TCRdb reanalyzed the 5' RACE reads, giving one entry per CDR3 protein sequence and no DNA. In total, the table holds some 130,000 distinct CDR3 sequences. Findings and caveats of the study: A higher hydrophobicity marked the TRB CDR3s of CXCR3-positive naive cells versus CXCR3-negative naive cells.

A CD45RO-CCR7+CD27+CD95- profile was what naive CD8+ T cells displayed. As concerns this clonotype: Its antigen remains unknown.

This CDR3 spans 11 amino acids. Germline V gives CDR1 SQVTM, CDR2 ANQGSEA. This receptor was identified in a human donor in good health. Some clones in this sample may be carry-over from other donors' samples. The chain has TRBV29-1 and TRBJ2-7; TCRdb proposes TRBD1, but this gene call is untestable without DNA. Sequencing used naive CXCR3- CD8+ T cells from blood. Subset reported: CD45RO-CCR7+CD27+CD95- naive CD8+ T cells lacking CXCR3 (TNR3-). The CDR3 spells CSVEFRAEQYF.